The 31 T cell receptor beta chains listed next were all sequenced from one sample in a study of neurological immune-mediated disorders. TCRdb reprocessed the 5' RACE reads via MiXCR and lists one record per CDR3 protein. The data contain fewer than 80,000 distinct CDR3 sequences, around 4.8% of them singletons. The sequenced sample was PBMCs. These receptors all come from a woman aged 50 to 60 with multiple sclerosis.

This clonotype was found many times. The chain has TRBV7-9 and TRBJ2-1; 9 bases align to TRBD1. The germline gives CDR1 SEHNR, CDR2 FQNEAQ (reference sequence). The CDR3 spans 16 residues. The J segment lost 8 bases and the V segment lost 6 bases, leaving 14 bases of the junction unmatched. The CDR3 sequence: CASSPTPGQGPDEQFF. The CDR3 nucleotides are TGTGCCAGCAGTCCGACTCCGGGACAGGGTCCGGATGAGCAGTTCTTC.

The chain joins TRBV18 to TRBJ2-7; tentative D call: TRBD1 (6 bases). Germline-derived CDR1 and CDR2 are KGHSH and LQKENI. This CDR3 has 15 residues. V was cut by 6 bases and J by 6 bases, with 21 bases left in between. In DNA form, the CDR3 reads TGTGCCAGCTCCTTTTCCAGGGGTAGGGGCGGCGAGCAGTACTTC. Its protein product is CASSFSRGRGGEQYF.

This clonotype was recorded many times. This chain connects TRBV6-5 to TRBJ2-6, with unresolved D. Germline assignment: CDR1 MNHEY and CDR2 SVGAGI. CDR3 length: 14 amino acids. With 8 bases removed from V and 0 bases from J, the gap between germline ends came to 8 bases. DNA of the CDR3: TGTGCCAGCGGGGTAGGCTCTGGGGCCAACGTCCTGACTTTC. This codes for CASGVGSGANVLTF.

This clonotype was counted ten times or more. V usage is TRBV5-1 and J usage is TRBJ1-1; 7 bases match TRBD1. V gave up 4 bases and J gave up 0 bases; unmatched junction bases: 3. Germline loops: CDR1 SGHRS, CDR2 YFSETQ. The CDR3 is 14 amino acids. This CDR3 reads CASSGQDMNTEAFF. In DNA, the CDR3 is TGCGCCAGCAGCGGACAGGATATGAACACTGAAGCTTTCTTT.

This clonotype appeared many times. This rearrangement joins TRBV12-3 or TRBV12-4 to TRBJ2-2, with 9 nucleotides matching TRBD1. Trimming took 5 bases from V and 4 from J; bases not matched to a gene: 5. This CDR3 has 15 residues. This CDR3 reads CASSVQGALTGELFF. As DNA, the CDR3 is TGTGCCAGCAGTGTACAGGGGGCACTCACCGGGGAGCTGTTTTTT.

By share of the sample, this clonotype is medium-sized. The chain couples TRBV6-5 to TRBJ1-1, with D possibly TRBD1 on 6 matching bases. Germline assignment: CDR1 MNHEY and CDR2 SVGAGI. Trimming removed 6 bases from V and 4 bases from J, with 12 bases in between. The CDR3 has 13 amino acids. CDR3 residues: CASSAPTGTEAFF. CDR3 DNA: TGTGCCAGCAGCGCCCCGACAGGCACTGAAGCTTTCTTT.

This clonotype showed up many times. The CDR3 here is CASSLEGPPAYGYTF. The CDR3 region has the DNA TGCGCCAGCAGCTTGGAGGGACCGCCAGCCTATGGCTACACCTTC. The rearrangement uses TRBV5-1 and TRBJ1-2; the D gene is possibly TRBD1 (5 bases). Deletions cut 0 bases from V and 4 bases from J, with 13 bases between. The CDR3 extends over 15 amino acids. CDR1 SGHRS and CDR2 YFSETQ come from the germline V gene. Using reference TRBV5-1 and TRBJ1-2 for the parts outside the CDR3, the full variable domain is KAGVTQTPRYLIKTRGQQVTLSCSPISGHRSVSWYQQTPGQGLQFLFEYFSETQRNKGNFPGRFSGRQFSNSRSEMNVSTLELGDSALYLCASSLEGPPAYGYTFGSGTRLTVV.

The chain carries TRBV7-3 and TRBJ2-1; weak D call: TRBD2 (6 bases). CDR3 length: 13 amino acids. Germline V CDR1 and CDR2: SGHTA, FQGTGA. V dropped 3 bases and J dropped 8 bases, with 11 bases sitting between them. The CDR3 loop is CASSLAREDEQFF. The CDR3 region has the DNA TGTGCCAGCAGCTTGGCAAGGGAGGATGAGCAGTTCTTC.

This clonotype was recorded many times. V gene TRBV12-3 or TRBV12-4 combines with J gene TRBJ2-3, with D possibly being TRBD1 or TRBD2 (5 bases each). CDR3 length: 14 residues. V was pared by 3 bases and J by 4 bases, with 11 bases between. CDR3 region: CASSLRGTADTQYF. The DNA for the CDR3 is TGTGCCAGCAGTTTGAGGGGAACGGCAGATACGCAGTATTTT.

This clonotype was recorded at least ten times. The chain has TRBV5-5 and TRBJ2-3; D is uncertain. Germline values: CDR1 SGHKS, CDR2 YYEKEE (reference sequence). V gave up 0 bases and J gave up 4 bases, with 3 bases separating them. The CDR3 is 12 residues long. The CDR3 DNA follows: TGTGCCAGCAGCTTGGGGGCAGATACGCAGTATTTT. It specifies CASSLGADTQYF.

This clonotype occurred many times. Here the CDR3 DNA reads TGTGCCAGCAGCTTAGCGGGGGGGGCGGCCTACGAGCAGTACTTC. Translation: CASSLAGGAAYEQYF. The chain combines TRBV7-2 with TRBJ2-7, with D possibly matching TRBD2 (7 bases). This CDR3 has 15 residues. Germline V gene data show CDR1 as SGHTA and CDR2 as FQGNSA. V was cut by 0 bases and J by 2 bases, with 11 bases left in between.

This clonotype was counted many times. This chain uses TRBV2 with TRBJ2-3; 7 nucleotides match TRBD2. V gave up 6 bases and J gave up 1 base; unmatched junction bases: 10. This CDR3 contains 16 residues. Germline V lookup: CDR1 SNHLY, CDR2 FYNNEI. This chain's CDR3 is CASRWTRLGRTDTQYF. CDR3 bases: TGTGCCAGCAGGTGGACTAGGCTGGGGCGCACAGATACGCAGTATTTT.

This clonotype was counted many times. The rearrangement joins TRBV2 to TRBJ1-1, with D hard to call. The CDR3 totals 14 residues. The V gene's germline CDR1 is SNHLY and CDR2 FYNNEI. V was pared by 5 bases and J by 7 bases, with 17 bases between. CDR3 nucleotides: TGTGCCAGCAGTTTACGTCAGGACTACGGTGAAGCTTTCTTT. This translates into CASSLRQDYGEAFF.

Only a few counts were recorded for this clonotype. The chain joins TRBV18 to TRBJ1-1; the D is unclear. This CDR3 is 15 amino acids long. The germline gives CDR1 KGHSH, CDR2 LQKENI. The V gene lost 1 base and the J gene lost 1 base, with 10 bases spanning the gap. For the CDR3, the DNA is TGTGCCAGCTCACCACGTGCGGGGTCGAACACTGAAGCTTTCTTT. Translation gives CASSPRAGSNTEAFF. The whole variable domain, remainder taken from reference TRBV18 and TRBJ1-1, is NAGVMQNPRHLVRRRGQEARLRCSPMKGHSHVYWYRQLPEEGLKFMVYLQKENIIDESGMPKERFSAEFPKEGPSILRIQQVVRGDSAAYFCASSPRAGSNTEAFFGQGTRLTVV.

This clonotype showed up many times. V and J are TRBV9 and TRBJ2-1, with a weak D call TRBD1 (6 bases). Trimming left V 4 bases short and J 9 bases short, with 14 bases between. Per the germline V gene, CDR1 is SGDLS and CDR2 is YYNGEE. This CDR3 is built from 13 residues. The CDR3 region is CASSQGQASEQFF. The CDR3 DNA reads TGTGCCAGCAGCCAGGGACAAGCATCTGAGCAGTTCTTC.

This clonotype came up many times. The chain has TRBV20-1 and TRBJ1-2; D ambiguous. Germline CDR1 is DFQATT and CDR2 is SNEGSKA (reference sequence). Trimming took off 1 base at V and 0 bases at J, with 6 bases between the two ends. The CDR3 runs 13 residues. The CDR3 region is CSARADPNYGYTF. The CDR3 nucleotides are TGCAGTGCTAGAGCGGACCCTAACTATGGCTACACCTTC.

This clonotype was counted many times. The V gene is TRBV20-1, the J gene TRBJ2-3; 9 bases align to TRBD1. CDR1 DFQATT and CDR2 SNEGSKA come from the germline V gene (reference sequence). V lost 3 bases and J lost 3; bases outside the gene matches: 16. The CDR3 has 18 residues. The CDR3, as DNA: TGCAGTGCTAGTAAAGCCCCGGGACAGGGAGTTTCTACAGATACGCAGTATTTT. It translates to CSASKAPGQGVSTDTQYF.

This clonotype came up many times. V and J are TRBV6-5 and TRBJ1-5; a weak D match, TRBD1 (5 bases). CDR3 length: 15 amino acids. Trimming pared 8 bases from V and 3 bases from J, leaving 17 bases between. Germline CDR1 is MNHEY and CDR2 is SVGAGI. CDR3 in DNA: TGTGCCAGCGGCTCTCGACAGATACCCAATCAGCCCCAGCATTTT. As protein: CASGSRQIPNQPQHF.

The sample holds many counts of this clonotype. The V and J genes are TRBV10-3 and TRBJ1-6, with 8 nucleotides matching TRBD1. The germline CDR1 and CDR2 sequences are ENHRY and SYGVKD. The CDR3 length is 12 residues. The junction had 1 base not matched to a gene; V was cut back by 8 bases and J by 7 bases. CDR3 sequence reads: CAIGQGNSPLHF. The CDR3 nucleotides are TGTGCCATCGGACAGGGAAATTCACCCCTCCACTTT.

This clonotype appeared many times. The V and J genes are TRBV12-3 or TRBV12-4 and TRBJ1-5, with D possibly being TRBD1 (5 bases). The CDR3 sequence is 13 residues long. Trimming removed 3 bases from V and 5 bases from J, with 8 bases in between. The CDR3 sequence: CASSFRVYQPQHF. CDR3 nucleotides: TGTGCCAGCAGTTTCAGGGTTTATCAGCCCCAGCATTTT.

CDR3 nucleotide sequence: TGTGCCAGCAGTAAGACAGAATTGATCGGCTACACCTTC. Translating it yields CASSKTELIGYTF. V usage is TRBV6-2 or TRBV6-3 and J usage is TRBJ1-2, with a tentative D call TRBD1 (5 bases). The V gene lost 5 bases and the J gene lost 8 bases, with 15 bases spanning the gap. The CDR3 covers 13 residues. The V gene's germline CDR1 is MNHEY and CDR2 SVGEGT.

The sample holds many counts of this clonotype. The chain combines TRBV6-6 with TRBJ2-1, with TRBD2 identical over 8 bases. V lost 7 bases to trimming and J lost 9 bases; unmatched junction nucleotides: 5. Per the germline V gene, CDR1 is MNHNY and CDR2 is SVGAGI (reference sequence). CDR3 size: 12 residues. The CDR3 loop reads CASKAGAGEQFF. CDR3 nucleotides: TGTGCCAGCAAAGCGGGGGCCGGTGAGCAGTTCTTC.

At least ten counts were recorded for this clonotype. The chain joins TRBV6-5 to TRBJ2-5; no reliable D call. Germline-derived CDR1 and CDR2 are MNHEY and SVGAGI. The CDR3 has 14 amino acids. V gave up 0 bases and J gave up 1 base, with 6 bases separating them. CDR3 nucleotides: TGTGCCAGCAGTTACTCTGGCAGCCAAGAGACCCAGTACTTC. This translates into CASSYSGSQETQYF.

The V and J genes are TRBV6-2 or TRBV6-3 and TRBJ2-7; 13 bases line up with TRBD2. This CDR3 contains 17 residues. The germline gives CDR1 MNHEY, CDR2 SVGEGT. The junction had 6 bases not matched to a gene; V was cut back by 2 bases and J by 2 bases. The CDR3 loop is CASSYGIGTSGAYEQYV. CDR3 DNA sequence: TGTGCCAGCAGTTACGGAATTGGGACTAGCGGGGCCTACGAGCAGTACGTC.

This clonotype was observed many times. The genes are TRBV6-2 or TRBV6-3 and TRBJ2-1; TRBD2 matches at 7 bases. The CDR3 totals 16 residues. With 7 bases clipped from V and 4 bases from J, the junction kept 13 bases outside the gene matches. CDR1 is MNHEY, CDR2 SVGEGT, per germline. The CDR3 is CASTRDRPGGYNEQFF. In nucleotides, the CDR3 is TGTGCCAGCACCCGGGATCGACCCGGGGGGTACAATGAGCAGTTCTTC.

In its sample, this clonotype was seen many times. The gene calls are TRBV7-6 and TRBJ2-1; D is possibly TRBD2 (5 bases). CDR3 length equals 14 residues. V lost 5 bases and J 10 bases, leaving 18 bases between the germline ends. Germline CDR1 is SGHVS and CDR2 is FNYEAQ. CDR3 sequence reads: CASSHFGERLEQFF. The CDR3 DNA reads TGTGCCAGCAGCCACTTCGGGGAAAGACTAGAGCAGTTCTTC.

This clonotype was found many times. The J gene is TRBJ1-1, the V gene TRBV15, with D perhaps TRBD1 (5 bases). V was trimmed by 8 bases and J by 11 bases, leaving 12 bases between them. This CDR3 is built from 10 residues. CDR1 is LNHNV and CDR2 is YYDKDF in the germline V gene (reference sequence). In DNA, the CDR3 is TGTGCCACCGTGGGGGGGTGGGCTTTCTTT. Amino acid sequence: CATVGGWAFF.

Only a few counts were recorded for this clonotype. The chain uses TRBV20-1 and TRBJ1-2; weak D call: TRBD1 (6 bases). V lost 4 bases and J 8 bases, leaving 17 bases between the germline ends. This CDR3 has 13 residues. Germline CDR1 DFQATT, CDR2 SNEGSKA (reference sequence). The CDR3 is CSATLPDSPGYTF. CDR3 in DNA: TGCAGTGCTACCCTACCGGACAGTCCAGGCTACACCTTC.

This clonotype was counted many times. The V call is TRBV12-3 or TRBV12-4, the J call TRBJ1-3; D call uncertain. The CDR3 length is 14 residues. Trimming removed 5 bases from V and 0 bases from J, with 8 bases in between. CDR3 DNA: TGTGCCAGCAGTCTCCGTCACTCTGGAAACACCATATATTTT. It is translated as CASSLRHSGNTIYF.

This clonotype was counted a few times. A much larger clone differs from this one at a single base, so this may be a read error. The chain recombines TRBV3-1 with TRBJ2-1, with a possible D match to TRBD2 (6 bases). V gave up 4 bases and J gave up 1 base, with 14 bases separating them. CDR3 length equals 16 residues. In germline, CDR1 is LGHDT, CDR2 YNNKEL (reference sequence). CDR3 nucleotide sequence: TGTGCCAGCAGCCCAGGGAGGAGAAGATCCTACAATGAGCAGTTCTTC. Its translation is CASSPGRRRSYNEQFF.

Many counts were recorded for this clonotype. This chain connects TRBV11-2 to TRBJ2-5; D possibly corresponds to TRBD2 (6 bases). Trimming cost V 5 bases and J 5 bases, with 21 bases left between them. Germline CDR1 and CDR2: SGHAT and FQNNGV. CDR3 length: 16 residues. CDR3 loop: CASSPNPGTSWETQYF. As DNA, the CDR3 is TGTGCCAGCAGCCCCAATCCCGGGACTTCCTGGGAGACCCAGTACTTC.